This T cell receptor beta chain was identified during a study of blood T cell repertoires in COVID-19. Study details: Sites in the United States, Italy and Spain provided acute and convalescent COVID-19 samples.

This CDR3 is 16 amino acids long. Trimming removed 0 bases from V and 6 bases from J, with 18 bases in between. Germline values: CDR1 MNHEY, CDR2 SVGAGI. The repertoire was sequenced with immunoSEQ multiplex PCR; TCRdb's copy has only in-frame clones and lacks some. The sample carries about 170,000 clones, more than 65% recorded once. This chain joins TRBV6-5 and TRBJ2-7, with D perhaps TRBD1 (5 bases). The TCR was taken from a man between 65 and 85 years old with active or convalescent COVID-19. The sample was peripheral blood. The CDR3 DNA follows: TGTGCCAGCAGTTACTCGGCCCGGCAGGGTCGTGCCGAGCAGTACTTC. It specifies CASSYSARQGRAEQYF.